A selection of T cell receptor beta chains follows, all from one sample in a study of control samples from healthy donors and cancer patients. The repertoire was sequenced with immunoSEQ multiplex PCR; TCRdb's copy has only in-frame clones and lacks some. The table has tens of thousands of clones, about 88% seen once. What was sequenced was blood. These receptors were obtained from a woman aged 70 to 79 in good health. Each CDR3 is given with its conserved first and last residue. The D gene is left open where the match is weak. Size is stated for part of the rows, as once, few or many counts, or as a class when the clone is expanded.

j_call d_call clone_size v_call cdr3_nt cdr3_aa
TRBJ1-2 - - TRBV29-1 TGCAGCGTTGAAGGTCCAGGGAACTATGGCTACACCTTC CSVEGPGNYGYTF
TRBJ1-2 TRBD1 - TRBV6-5 TGTGCCAGCAGACGTTCGGGACAGGGGAGCTATGGCTACACCTTC CASRRSGQGSYGYTF
TRBJ2-5 TRBD1 - TRBV2 TGTGCCAGCAGTGAAGGGGCACAGGGGCAAGAGACCCAGTACTTC CASSEGAQGQETQYF
TRBJ1-1 - - TRBV5-6 TGTGCCAGCAGCTTGGACCCCCGGGGGGCCACCCAAGCTTTCTTT CASSLDPRGATQAFF
TRBJ2-5 TRBD2 - TRBV4-2 TGTGCCAGCAGCCAAGATTCGGCTAGCGGGAGTATGAAGACCCAGTACTTC CASSQDSASGSMKTQYF
TRBJ2-3 - - TRBV2 TGTGCCAGCAGCACAGGTTCCGCTAGCACAGATACGCAGTATTTT CASSTGSASTDTQYF
TRBJ1-5 - - TRBV12-3/TRBV12-4 TGTGCCAGCAGTTTAAACGGACAGCCCCAGCATTTT CASSLNGQPQHF
TRBJ2-7 TRBD1 - TRBV5-6 TGTGCCAGCAGCTCCTATGCCCGGGACAGGGGGATCGAGCAGTACTTC CASSSYARDRGIEQYF
TRBJ1-2 - - TRBV4-3 TGCGCCAGCAGCCAGACGGGATGGGGGCCTGGTGGCTACACCTTC CASSQTGWGPGGYTF
TRBJ1-4 - once TRBV15 TGTGCCACCAGCAGAGGGAATGAAAAACTGTTTTTT CATSRGNEKLFF
TRBJ1-2 - - TRBV6-1 TGTGCCAGCAGTCCCCGGGACTACACCCACTATGGCTACACCTTC CASSPRDYTHYGYTF
TRBJ2-1 - once TRBV9 TGTGCCAGCAGCGTAGCGGGGGCATACAATGAGCAGTTCTTC CASSVAGAYNEQFF
TRBJ2-2 TRBD2 - TRBV28 TGTGCCAGCAGTTTTCGGGCGGGAGGGGGCACCGGGGAGCTGTTTTTT CASSFRAGGGTGELFF
TRBJ1-4 TRBD1 - TRBV13 TGTGCCAGCAGCCAAACGGGACAGACTAATGAAAAACTGTTTTTT CASSQTGQTNEKLFF
TRBJ1-6 - once TRBV5-1 TGCGCCAGCAGCTTGGGACAGATAAATAACGCCTATAATTCACCCCTCCACTTT CASSLGQINNAYNSPLHF
TRBJ1-2 - - TRBV6-5 TGTGCCAGCAGGATACAGGGAGGTGGGGGCTACACCTTC CASRIQGGGGYTF
TRBJ2-1 - - TRBV19 TGTGCCAGTAGTATAAGAGGCGGGGCTGGCCACAATGAGCAGTTCTTC CASSIRGGAGHNEQFF
TRBJ1-1 - - TRBV14 TGTGCCAGCAGTCACAGGACGATGAACACTGAAGCTTTCTTT CASSHRTMNTEAFF
TRBJ1-1 - - TRBV6-1 TGTGCCAGCAGTGAATTGACAGGCCGTCTTATGAACACTGAAGCTTTCTTT CASSELTGRLMNTEAFF
TRBJ1-1 TRBD1 once TRBV6-5 TGTGCCAGCAGTCCCGGACAGGGGAACACTGAAGCTTTCTTT CASSPGQGNTEAFF
TRBJ1-1 - - TRBV20-1 TGCAGTGCAAGGACACCGGCGGCTTTCTTT CSARTPAAFF
TRBJ1-1 - - TRBV5-6 TGTGCCAGCAGCTTGCAGAAACAGATTGAAGCTTTCTTT CASSLQKQIEAFF
TRBJ1-3 TRBD1 few TRBV5-8 TGTGCCAGCAGCTTCGATCTTGGGCAGGGGGCAAGTGGAAACACCATATATTTT CASSFDLGQGASGNTIYF
TRBJ1-2 - - TRBV29-1 TGCAGCGTTGCAGGGGCCGGGGGCTACACCTTC CSVAGAGGYTF
TRBJ2-7 TRBD2 - TRBV5-1 TGCGCCAGCAGCTTGGCCGGGGGCGGGGGGATTTACGAGCAGTACTTC CASSLAGGGGIYEQYF
TRBJ1-4 - few TRBV28 TGTGCCAGCAGTTTAGGCGGTGCAACTAATGAAAAACTGTTTTTT CASSLGGATNEKLFF
TRBJ1-4 - once TRBV6-6 TGTGCCAGCAGTTATAACTTAGACAGTAGTCTGGGAAAACTGTTTTTT CASSYNLDSSLGKLFF
TRBJ2-3 - - TRBV5-4 TGTGCCAGCAGCTCGACAGGCACAGATACGCAGTATTTT CASSSTGTDTQYF
TRBJ1-1 - once TRBV5-1 TGCGCCAGCAGCTTGGAAGGGATACTAAACACTGAAGCTTTCTTT CASSLEGILNTEAFF
TRBJ1-5 - once TRBV6-1 TGTGCCAGCAGTGACGGGGGTCGGCCCCAGCATTTT CASSDGGRPQHF
TRBJ1-2 - - TRBV2 TGTGCCAGCAGTGCGCAGGGCTCGTACGGCTACACCTTC CASSAQGSYGYTF
TRBJ1-2 TRBD1 - TRBV6-6 TGTGCCAGCAGCCCCGGGACAGGGAGGGACTATGGCTACACCTTC CASSPGTGRDYGYTF
TRBJ1-1 - - TRBV2 TGTGCCAGCAGAATTTGGGCTGAAGCTTTCTTT CASRIWAEAFF
TRBJ2-5 - few TRBV7-9 TGTGCCAGCAGCTTGGTGGCGAACCAAGAGACCCAGTACTTC CASSLVANQETQYF
TRBJ2-2 - once TRBV5-8 TGTGCCAGCAGCTTGAATAGGGGCGGGGAGCTGTTTTTT CASSLNRGGELFF
TRBJ1-2 TRBD1 - TRBV6-5 TGTGCCAGCAGAAGACAGGGATCTAACTATGGCTACACCTTC CASRRQGSNYGYTF
TRBJ2-7 - - TRBV18 TGTGCCAGCTCACCCCTCCCAGGACAGAGCTCCTACGAGCAGTACTTC CASSPLPGQSSYEQYF
TRBJ2-1 TRBD2 few TRBV7-9 TGTGCCAGCAGCCAACCGACTAGCGGGAGGGCTCCCTACAATGAGCAGTTCTTC CASSQPTSGRAPYNEQFF
TRBJ2-7 TRBD2 - TRBV28 TGTGCCAGCAGAAATAGCGGGGGATCCTACGAGCAGTACTTC CASRNSGGSYEQYF
TRBJ1-4 - - TRBV29-1 TGCAGCGTTGAGAGGCAGGCTGGTGAAAAACTGTTTTTT CSVERQAGEKLFF
TRBJ1-2 - - TRBV3-1/TRBV3-2 TGTGCCAGCAGCCAAGTTCAGAAGTCTGGCTACACCTTC CASSQVQKSGYTF
TRBJ2-1 - - TRBV6-2/TRBV6-3 TGTGCCAGCAGTTACCGGGTTGGAGGCCGCTACAATGAGCAGTTCTTC CASSYRVGGRYNEQFF
TRBJ1-3 TRBD1 - TRBV6-1 TGTGCCAGCAGTGCCGGGACAGGGGGCTCAGGAAACACCATATATTTT CASSAGTGGSGNTIYF
TRBJ1-2 - - TRBV19 TGTGCCAGTAGTATGGGGGATGGCTACACCTTC CASSMGDGYTF
TRBJ1-3 - - TRBV4-2 TGTGCCAGCAGCCCTCAAAGCGAGGGGAGGGGAAACACCATATATTTT CASSPQSEGRGNTIYF
TRBJ2-1 TRBD2 - TRBV4-2 TGTGCCAGCAGCCAAGATTCGGGAGGGAATGAGCAGTTCTTC CASSQDSGGNEQFF
TRBJ1-1 - - TRBV2 TGTGCCAGCAGTGCAGGGATTGAAGCTTTCTTT CASSAGIEAFF
TRBJ2-1 TRBD1 - TRBV5-6 TGTGCCAGCAGGCATCAGGGGGCGAATGAGCAGTTCTTC CASRHQGANEQFF